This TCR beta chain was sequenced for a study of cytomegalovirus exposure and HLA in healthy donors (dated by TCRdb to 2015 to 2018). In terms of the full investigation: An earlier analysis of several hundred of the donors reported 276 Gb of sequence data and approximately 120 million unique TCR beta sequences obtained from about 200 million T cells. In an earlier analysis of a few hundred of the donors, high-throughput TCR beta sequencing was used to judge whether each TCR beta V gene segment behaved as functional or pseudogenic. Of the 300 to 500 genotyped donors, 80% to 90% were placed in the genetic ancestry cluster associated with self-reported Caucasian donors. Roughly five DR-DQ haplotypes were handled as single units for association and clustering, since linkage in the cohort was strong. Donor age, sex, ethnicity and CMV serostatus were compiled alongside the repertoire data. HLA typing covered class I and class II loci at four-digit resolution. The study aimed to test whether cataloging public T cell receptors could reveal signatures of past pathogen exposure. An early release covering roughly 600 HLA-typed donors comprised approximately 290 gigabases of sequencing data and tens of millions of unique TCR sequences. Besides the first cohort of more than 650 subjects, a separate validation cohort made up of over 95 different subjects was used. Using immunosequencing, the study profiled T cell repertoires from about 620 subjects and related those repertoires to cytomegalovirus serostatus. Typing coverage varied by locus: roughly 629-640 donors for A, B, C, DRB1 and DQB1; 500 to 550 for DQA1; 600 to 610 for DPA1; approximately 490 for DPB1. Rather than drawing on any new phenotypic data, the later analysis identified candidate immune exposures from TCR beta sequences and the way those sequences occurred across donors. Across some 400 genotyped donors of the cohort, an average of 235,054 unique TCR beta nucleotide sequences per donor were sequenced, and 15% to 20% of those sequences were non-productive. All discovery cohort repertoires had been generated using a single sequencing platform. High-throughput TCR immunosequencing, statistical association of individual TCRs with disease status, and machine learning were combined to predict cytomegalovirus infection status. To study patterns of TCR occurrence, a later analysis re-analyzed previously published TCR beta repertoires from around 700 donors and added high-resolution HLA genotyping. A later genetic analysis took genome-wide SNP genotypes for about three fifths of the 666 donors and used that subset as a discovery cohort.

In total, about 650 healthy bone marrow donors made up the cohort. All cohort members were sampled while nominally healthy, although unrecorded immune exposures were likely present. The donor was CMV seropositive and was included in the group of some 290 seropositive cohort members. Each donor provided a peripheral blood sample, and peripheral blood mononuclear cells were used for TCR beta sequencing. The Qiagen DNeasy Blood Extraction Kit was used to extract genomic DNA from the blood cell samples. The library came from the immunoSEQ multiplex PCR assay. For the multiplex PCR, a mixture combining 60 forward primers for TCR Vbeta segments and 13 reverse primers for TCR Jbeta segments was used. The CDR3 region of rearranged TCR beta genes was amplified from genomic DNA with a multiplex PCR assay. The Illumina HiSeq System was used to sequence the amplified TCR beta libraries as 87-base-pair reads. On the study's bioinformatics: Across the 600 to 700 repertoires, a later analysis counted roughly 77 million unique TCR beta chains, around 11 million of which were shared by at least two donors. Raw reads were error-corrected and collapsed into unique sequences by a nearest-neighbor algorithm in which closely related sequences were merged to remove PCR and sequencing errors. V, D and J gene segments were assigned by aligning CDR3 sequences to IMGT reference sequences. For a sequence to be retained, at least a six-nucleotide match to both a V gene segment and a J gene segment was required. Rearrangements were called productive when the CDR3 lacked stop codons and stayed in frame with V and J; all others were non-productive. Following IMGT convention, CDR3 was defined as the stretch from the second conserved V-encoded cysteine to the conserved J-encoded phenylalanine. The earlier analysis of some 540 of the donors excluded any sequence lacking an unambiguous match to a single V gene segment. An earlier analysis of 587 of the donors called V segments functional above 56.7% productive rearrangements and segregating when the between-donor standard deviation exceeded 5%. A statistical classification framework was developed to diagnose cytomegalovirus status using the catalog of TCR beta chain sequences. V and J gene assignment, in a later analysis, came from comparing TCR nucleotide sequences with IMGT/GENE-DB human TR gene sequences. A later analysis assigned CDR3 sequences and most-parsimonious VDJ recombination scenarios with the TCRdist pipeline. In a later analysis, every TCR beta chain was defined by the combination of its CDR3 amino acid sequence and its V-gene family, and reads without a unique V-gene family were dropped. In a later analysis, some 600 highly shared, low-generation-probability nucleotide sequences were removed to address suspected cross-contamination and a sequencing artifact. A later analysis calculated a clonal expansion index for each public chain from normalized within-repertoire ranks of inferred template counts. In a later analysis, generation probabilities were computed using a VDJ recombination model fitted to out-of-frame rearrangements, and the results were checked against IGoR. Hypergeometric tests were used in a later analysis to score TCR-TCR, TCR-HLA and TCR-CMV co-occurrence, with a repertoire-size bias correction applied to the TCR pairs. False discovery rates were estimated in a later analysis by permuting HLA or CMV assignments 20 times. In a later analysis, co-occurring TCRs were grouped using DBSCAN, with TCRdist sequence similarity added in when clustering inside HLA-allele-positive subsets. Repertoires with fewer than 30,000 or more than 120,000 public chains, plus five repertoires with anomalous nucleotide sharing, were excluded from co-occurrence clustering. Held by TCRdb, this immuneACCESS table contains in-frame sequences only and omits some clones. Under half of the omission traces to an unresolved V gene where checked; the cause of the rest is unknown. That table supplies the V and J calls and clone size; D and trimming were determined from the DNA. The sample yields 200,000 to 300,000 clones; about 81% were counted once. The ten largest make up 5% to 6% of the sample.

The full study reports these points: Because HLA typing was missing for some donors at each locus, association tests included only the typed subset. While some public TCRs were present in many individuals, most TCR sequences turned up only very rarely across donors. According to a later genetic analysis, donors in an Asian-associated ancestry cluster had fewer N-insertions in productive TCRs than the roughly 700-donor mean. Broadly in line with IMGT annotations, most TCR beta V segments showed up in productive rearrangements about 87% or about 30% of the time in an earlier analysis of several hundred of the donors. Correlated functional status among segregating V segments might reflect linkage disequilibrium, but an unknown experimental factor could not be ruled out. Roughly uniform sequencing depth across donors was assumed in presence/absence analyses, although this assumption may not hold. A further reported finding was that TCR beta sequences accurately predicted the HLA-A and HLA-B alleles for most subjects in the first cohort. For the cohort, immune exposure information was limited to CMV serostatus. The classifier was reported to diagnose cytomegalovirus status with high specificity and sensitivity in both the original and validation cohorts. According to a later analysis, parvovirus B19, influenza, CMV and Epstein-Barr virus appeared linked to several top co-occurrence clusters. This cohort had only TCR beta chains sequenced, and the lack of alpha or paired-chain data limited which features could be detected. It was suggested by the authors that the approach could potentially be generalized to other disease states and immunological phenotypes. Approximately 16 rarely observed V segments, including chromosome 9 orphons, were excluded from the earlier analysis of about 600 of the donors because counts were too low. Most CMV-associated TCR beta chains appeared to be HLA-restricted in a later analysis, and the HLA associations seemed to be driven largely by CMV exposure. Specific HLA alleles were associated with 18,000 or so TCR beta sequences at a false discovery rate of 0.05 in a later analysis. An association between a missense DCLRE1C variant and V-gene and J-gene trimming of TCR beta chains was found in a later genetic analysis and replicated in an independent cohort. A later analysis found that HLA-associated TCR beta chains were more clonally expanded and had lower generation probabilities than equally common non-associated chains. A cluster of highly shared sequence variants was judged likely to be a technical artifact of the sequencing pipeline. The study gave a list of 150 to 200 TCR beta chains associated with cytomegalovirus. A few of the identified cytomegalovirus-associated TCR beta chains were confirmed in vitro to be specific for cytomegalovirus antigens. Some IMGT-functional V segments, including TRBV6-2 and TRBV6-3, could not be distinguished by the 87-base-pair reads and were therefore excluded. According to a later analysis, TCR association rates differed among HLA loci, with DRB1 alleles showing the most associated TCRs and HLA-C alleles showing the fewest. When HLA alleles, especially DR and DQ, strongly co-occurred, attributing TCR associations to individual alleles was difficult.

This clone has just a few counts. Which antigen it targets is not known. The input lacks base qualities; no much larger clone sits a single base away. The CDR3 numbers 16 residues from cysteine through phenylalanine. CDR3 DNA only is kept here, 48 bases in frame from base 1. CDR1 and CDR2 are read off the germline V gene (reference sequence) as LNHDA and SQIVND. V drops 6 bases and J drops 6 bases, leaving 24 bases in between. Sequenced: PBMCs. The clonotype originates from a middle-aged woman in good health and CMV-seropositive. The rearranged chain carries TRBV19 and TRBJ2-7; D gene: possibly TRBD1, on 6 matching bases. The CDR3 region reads CASRGVQGRGKAEQYF. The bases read TGTGCCAGTAGGGGGGTACAGGGAAGGGGTAAGGCCGAGCAGTACTTC.